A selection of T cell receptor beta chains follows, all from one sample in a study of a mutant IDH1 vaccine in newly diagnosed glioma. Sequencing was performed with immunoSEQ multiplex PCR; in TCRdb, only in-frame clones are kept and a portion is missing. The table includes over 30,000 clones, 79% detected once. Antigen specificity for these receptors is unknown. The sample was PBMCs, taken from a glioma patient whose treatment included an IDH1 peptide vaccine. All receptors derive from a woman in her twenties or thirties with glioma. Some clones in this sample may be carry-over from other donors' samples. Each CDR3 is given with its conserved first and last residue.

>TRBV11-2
CASSSLGGGYGYTF
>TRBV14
CASSQDWGAYNEQFF
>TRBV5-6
CASSLSWNKGNYGYTF
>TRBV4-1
CASSQVVGEKLFF
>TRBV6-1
CASRGTGAYNEQFF
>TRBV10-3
CAISESRGEQFF
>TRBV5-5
CASRATSGANVLTF
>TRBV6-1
CASGFSWLKETQYF
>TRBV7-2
CASSLAGGRQPQHF
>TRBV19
CASRDDSLFANTGELFF
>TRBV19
CASSTTANTEAFF
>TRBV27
CASSKTGVFRETQYF
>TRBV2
CASRNLDRGRDGYTF
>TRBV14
CASSQGLLGGYYNEQFF
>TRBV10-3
CAISESIGGRAYEQYF
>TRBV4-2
CASSQVVNTEAFF
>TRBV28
CASSSTDRGGTQYF